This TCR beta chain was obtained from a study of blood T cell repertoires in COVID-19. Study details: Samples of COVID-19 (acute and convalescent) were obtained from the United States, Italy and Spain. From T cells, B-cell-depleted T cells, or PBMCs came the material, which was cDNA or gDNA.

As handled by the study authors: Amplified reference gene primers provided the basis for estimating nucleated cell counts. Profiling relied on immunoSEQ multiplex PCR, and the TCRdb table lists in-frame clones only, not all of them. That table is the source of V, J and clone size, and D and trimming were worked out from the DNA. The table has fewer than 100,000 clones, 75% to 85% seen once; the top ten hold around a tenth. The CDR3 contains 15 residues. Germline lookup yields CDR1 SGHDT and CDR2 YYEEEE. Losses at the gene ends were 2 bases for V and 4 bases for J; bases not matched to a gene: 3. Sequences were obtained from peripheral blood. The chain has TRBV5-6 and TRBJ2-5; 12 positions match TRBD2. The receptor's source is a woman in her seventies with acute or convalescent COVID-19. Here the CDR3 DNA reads TGTGCCAGCAGCTTACTAGCGGGAGGTGGAGAGACCCAGTACTTC. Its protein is CASSLLAGGGETQYF.